This TCR beta chain was observed in a study of blood T cells in healthy people across ages (dated by TCRdb to between 2015 and 2016). Some background on the complete study: In model experiments, template switching captured about one uniquely barcoded TCR beta cDNA molecule for every two T cells. Using deep sequencing normalized with unique cDNA molecular identifiers, the study measured how TCR beta repertoire diversity changes with age. The donors were divided into four age groups: young (average approximately 15 years), middle-aged (over 35), aged (roughly 60) and long-lived (82). To avoid experimental bias, donors of different ages were distributed randomly across sequencing lanes. The study analyzed two additional independent replicas of 1 million unique cDNA reads from the same blood draw for two donors, one aged 18 to 29 and one aged 80 or older.

Beyond this particular receptor, the publication reports: The long-lived group showed more naive CD4+ T cells, fewer expanded clones and increased TCR diversity than the aged group, suggesting age selection. There was a strong correlation between observed TCR beta diversity and the percentage of naive T cells measured by flow cytometry. Estimates of total diversity based on one million sequenced T cells were regarded as lower bounds and as underestimates. Because donor CMV infection status was unknown, age-related changes in expanded clonotypes were potentially confounded. Because profiling used bulk unsorted PBMCs, naive and antigen-experienced compartments could not be compared conclusively. Observed TCR beta diversity per million T cells fell roughly linearly with age, and a significant reduction was already apparent by age about 36.

Libraries were made using 5' RACE. Sequencing took place on an Illumina HiSeq 2500. A second PCR of roughly 7 to 11 cycles was run with a J-beta primer mix and a sample-barcoded 5' primer. Each TCR beta cDNA molecule received a unique molecular identifier from a template-switch 5' adaptor carrying 12 random nucleotides. Each sample yielded at least 3 million CDR3-containing paired-end reads. All of the RNA was converted into first-strand cDNA using the Mint cDNA synthesis kit, with a TRBC-specific oligonucleotide serving as the primer. Following uracil-DNA glycosylase treatment, a first 18-cycle PCR with universal primers M1SS and BC2_uni_R was performed on all cDNA. In the paper's pipeline: Normalization of each sample was performed by random selection of 1 million high-quality reads, each carrying a distinct molecular identifier. Reads with shared molecular identifiers were discarded instead of being binned into consensus sequences. MiTCR, with a Q25 quality threshold and the strictest error-elimination algorithm, was used for CDR3 identification, clonotype clustering and error correction. A nonparametric unseen species model using Euler transformation provided a lower-bound estimate of total TCR beta diversity. TCRdb itself trimmed the public reads at Q25 with fastp, ran MiXCR and retained productive beta chains. Each CDR3 protein appears once, grouped with its most common genes and DNA. These V and J calls originate from TCRdb's pipeline instead of the authors' own analysis. The sample contains some 710,000 distinct CDR3 sequences, 22% of them found a single time. The ten largest clones take up around a fifth of the sample.

This clonotype was recorded a few times. No antigen is known for it. Base quality data are lacking; no much larger clone is found one base away. Systemically healthy Caucasian individuals from Russia, roughly 40 in total and aged 6 to 90 years, were included as donors. About 10 milliliters of peripheral blood were collected from each donor into EDTA-treated Vacutainer tubes. Ficoll-Paque density-gradient centrifugation was used to isolate PBMCs, with at least 6 million per sample. Trizol reagent was used to extract total RNA from PBMCs, with at least 6 micrograms per sample. For every donor, flow cytometry on a PBMC aliquot measured the percentage of naive CD45RAhigh/CD27high T cells. Looking up the germline V gene yields CDR1 ENHRY and CDR2 SYGVKD. The CDR3 goes from the cysteine to the phenylalanine over 14 residues. Only the CDR3 DNA is retained, 42 bases long and in frame from the first base. V is pared back by 0 bases and J by 9 bases, with 12 bases lying between the germline termini.

This TCR was recovered from a man aged 65 to 85 in good health. Recombination joined TRBV10-3 with TRBJ2-1; the D gene identity is not certain. The sequenced sample was blood. The bases are TGTGCCATCAGTGAGTCCACGGGTGGTCGTGAGCAGTTCTTC. This gives the protein CAISESTGGREQFF.